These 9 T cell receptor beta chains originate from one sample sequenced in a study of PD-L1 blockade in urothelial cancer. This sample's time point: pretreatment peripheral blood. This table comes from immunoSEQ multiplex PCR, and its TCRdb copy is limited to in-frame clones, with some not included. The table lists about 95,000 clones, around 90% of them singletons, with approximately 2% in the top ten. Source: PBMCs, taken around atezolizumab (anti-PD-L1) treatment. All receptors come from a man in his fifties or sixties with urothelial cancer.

DNA of the CDR3: TGTGCCAGCAGCTTAAACCCGCGCGGGTTGGAGGAGACCCAGTACTTC. Protein: CASSLNPRGLEETQYF. The J gene is TRBJ2-5, the V gene TRBV7-3; perhaps TRBD2 as D (5 bases). In germline, CDR1 is SGHTA, CDR2 FQGTGA. The V end was cut by 1 base, the J end by 5 bases, with 17 bases between. The CDR3 consists of 16 residues.

The CDR3: CASREETYEQYF. The CDR3 DNA is TGCGCCAGCAGGGAGGAGACCTACGAGCAGTACTTC. The genes are TRBV10-2 and TRBJ2-7; TRBD2 might be the D (5 bases). V was trimmed by 6 bases and J by 2 bases, leaving 8 bases between them. CDR1 is WSHSY, CDR2 SAAADI, per germline. This CDR3 comprises 12 residues.

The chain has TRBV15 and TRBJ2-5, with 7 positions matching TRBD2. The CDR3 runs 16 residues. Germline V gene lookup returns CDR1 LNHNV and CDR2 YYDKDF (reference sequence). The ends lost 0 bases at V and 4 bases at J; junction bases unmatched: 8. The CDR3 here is CATSRDIGGGVETQYF. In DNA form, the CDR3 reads TGTGCCACCAGCAGAGATATCGGGGGAGGGGTAGAGACCCAGTACTTC.

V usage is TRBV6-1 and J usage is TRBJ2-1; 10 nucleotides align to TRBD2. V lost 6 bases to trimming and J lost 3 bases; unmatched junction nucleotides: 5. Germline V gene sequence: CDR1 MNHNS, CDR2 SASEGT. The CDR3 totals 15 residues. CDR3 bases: TGTGCCAGCAGCGCCGGGACTAGCGTCTACAATGAGCAGTTCTTC. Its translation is CASSAGTSVYNEQFF.

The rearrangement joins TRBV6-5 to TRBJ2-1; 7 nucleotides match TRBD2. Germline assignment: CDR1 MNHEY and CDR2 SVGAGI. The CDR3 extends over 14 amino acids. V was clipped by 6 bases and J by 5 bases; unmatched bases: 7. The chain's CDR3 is CASSTGTTNNEQFF. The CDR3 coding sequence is TGTGCCAGCAGCACCGGGACTACTAACAATGAGCAGTTCTTC.

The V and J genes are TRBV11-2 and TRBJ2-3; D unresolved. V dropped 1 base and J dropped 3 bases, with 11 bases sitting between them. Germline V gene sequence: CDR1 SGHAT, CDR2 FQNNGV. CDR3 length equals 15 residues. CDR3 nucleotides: TGTGCCAGCAGCTTAGGTTCCAGGCTGACAGATACGCAGTATTTT. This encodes CASSLGSRLTDTQYF.

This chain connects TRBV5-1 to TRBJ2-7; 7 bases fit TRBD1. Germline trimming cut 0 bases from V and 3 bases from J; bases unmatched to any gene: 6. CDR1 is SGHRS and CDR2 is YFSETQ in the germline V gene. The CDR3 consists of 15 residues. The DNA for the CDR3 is TGCGCCAGCAGCTTGGGAGGGGGCGGAAGCTACGAGCAGTACTTC. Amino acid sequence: CASSLGGGGSYEQYF.

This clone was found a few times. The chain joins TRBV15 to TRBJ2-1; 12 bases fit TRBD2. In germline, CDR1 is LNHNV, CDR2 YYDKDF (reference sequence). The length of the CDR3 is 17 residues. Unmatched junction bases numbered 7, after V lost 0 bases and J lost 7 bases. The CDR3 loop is CATSRDASGRERNEQFF. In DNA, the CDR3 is TGTGCCACCAGCAGAGATGCTAGCGGGAGGGAGAGGAATGAGCAGTTCTTC.

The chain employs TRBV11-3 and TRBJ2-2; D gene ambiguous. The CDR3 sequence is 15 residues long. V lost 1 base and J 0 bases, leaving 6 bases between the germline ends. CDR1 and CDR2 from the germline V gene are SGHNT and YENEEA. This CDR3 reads CASSLVTANTGELFF. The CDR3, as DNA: TGTGCCAGCAGCTTAGTGACTGCGAACACCGGGGAGCTGTTTTTT.